The next 3 T cell receptor beta chains were all read from a single sample in a study of blood T cell repertoires in COVID-19 (TCRdb year 2020). Libraries were made using the immunoSEQ multiplex PCR assay. Entries here come from immuneACCESS through TCRdb and include only in-frame sequences with V and J called. Some clones fail to appear in such tables; in the studies checked, an unresolved V gene covers under half of the shortfall, and the cause of the remainder is unknown. In all, the sample holds 300,000 to 450,000 clones, and approximately 90% of those were seen once. The ten largest clones capture less than 1.5% of the sample. The material sequenced was PBMCs or T cells enriched from blood (not recorded which). These receptors were collected from a woman aged 18-29 years who had recovered from COVID-19.

The gene calls are TRBV5-4 and TRBJ2-6, with 8 bases lining up with TRBD2. This CDR3 comprises 17 residues. With 0 bases clipped from V and 0 bases from J, the junction kept 2 bases outside the gene matches. Germline CDR1 is SGHNT and CDR2 is YYREEE (reference sequence). CDR3 sequence reads: CASSLAGGASGANVLTF. The DNA of the CDR3 is TGTGCCAGCAGCTTGGCCGGGGGGGCCTCTGGGGCCAACGTCCTGACTTTC.

This chain connects TRBV27 to TRBJ2-7; 11 bases agree with TRBD1. J lost 3 bases, V lost 5 bases, and 3 bases had no gene match. In germline, CDR1 is MNHEY, CDR2 SMNVEV (reference sequence). The length of the CDR3 is 14 residues. CDR3 bases: TGTGCCAGCAGTCGGGACAGGGGGTTCTACGAGCAGTACTTC. It specifies CASSRDRGFYEQYF.

Only a few counts were recorded for this clone. This chain uses TRBV3-1 (or the pseudogene TRBV3-2) with TRBJ1-1, with a weak D call TRBD1 (6 bases). V was cut by 1 base and J by 0 bases, with 21 bases left in between. Germline V lookup: CDR1 LGHDT, CDR2 YNNKEL (reference sequence). The CDR3 sequence is 19 residues long. In DNA form, the CDR3 reads TGTGCCAGCAGCCAAGTTATTAGCCAGGGGCGAATGTTGAACACTGAAGCTTTCTTT. Its protein is CASSQVISQGRMLNTEAFF.